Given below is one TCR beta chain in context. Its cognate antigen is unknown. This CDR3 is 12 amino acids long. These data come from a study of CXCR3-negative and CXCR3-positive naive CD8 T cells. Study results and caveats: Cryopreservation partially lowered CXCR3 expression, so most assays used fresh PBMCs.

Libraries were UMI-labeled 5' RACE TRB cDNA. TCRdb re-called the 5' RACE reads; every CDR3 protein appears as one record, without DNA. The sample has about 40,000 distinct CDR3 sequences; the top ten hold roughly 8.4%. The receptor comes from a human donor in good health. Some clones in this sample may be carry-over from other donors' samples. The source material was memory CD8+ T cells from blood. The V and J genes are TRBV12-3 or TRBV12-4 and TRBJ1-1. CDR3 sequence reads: CASSLTRSEAFF.